This T cell receptor beta chain was documented in a study of shared clonotypes between healthy human individuals. Clones were read by immunoSEQ multiplex PCR, and TCRdb kept only the in-frame ones, dropping some. The sample contains roughly 650,000 clones, about 96% of which appear only once. CD8 cells classed as naive were CD45RO-negative and positively selected for CCR7, excluding terminally differentiated effector memory CD45RA+ cells. This CDR3 has 14 amino acids. The ends were cut back, 0 bases at V and 0 bases at J, with 5 bases in the middle. CDR1 is MNHEY and CDR2 is SMNVEV in the germline V gene (reference sequence).

The chain uses TRBV27 and TRBJ1-2; D gene ambiguous. The specimen was naive CD8+ T cells sorted from blood. The sequence was obtained from a woman in her 30s in good health. This CDR3 reads CASSLSGANYGYTF. CDR3 nucleotide sequence: TGTGCCAGCAGTTTATCCGGAGCTAACTATGGCTACACCTTC.